This T cell receptor beta chain derives from a study of tumor-infiltrating lymphocytes in primary liver carcinoma. Co-extraction of both nucleic acids (RNA and DNA) used roughly 20-33 mg of unsorted bulk tissue. Researchers generated TCR beta cDNA from around 510 ng of total RNA, relying on a constant-region primer. Libraries for TCR beta were built through three nested multiplex PCR rounds, which together made up a slightly modified ARM-PCR procedure. With TRBV1-TRBV30 forward primers and a C-beta reverse primer, the first two PCR rounds were run for approximately 10 cycles each. TCRdb processed the multiplex PCR reads anew with MiXCR; each CDR3 protein has one entry. The sample contains more than 70,000 distinct CDR3 sequences, 72% of which appear only once. The germline V gene encodes CDR1 SEHNR and CDR2 FQNEAQ (reference sequence). This CDR3 is 18 amino acids long. The ends were cut back, 6 bases at V and 8 bases at J, with 29 bases in the middle.

The source of this sequence is a man aged 40-49 years with primary liver carcinoma and hepatitis B virus infection. This chain connects TRBV7-9 to TRBJ2-1, with D unresolved. Material: liver tumor tissue from sampling region 1. Stated subset: tumor region T1, superior pole. The CDR3, as DNA: TGTGCCAGCAGTTTAAGCTCTGCCAGGAATGTCCTTACAGATGAGCAGTTCTTC. Residues: CASSLSSARNVLTDEQFF.